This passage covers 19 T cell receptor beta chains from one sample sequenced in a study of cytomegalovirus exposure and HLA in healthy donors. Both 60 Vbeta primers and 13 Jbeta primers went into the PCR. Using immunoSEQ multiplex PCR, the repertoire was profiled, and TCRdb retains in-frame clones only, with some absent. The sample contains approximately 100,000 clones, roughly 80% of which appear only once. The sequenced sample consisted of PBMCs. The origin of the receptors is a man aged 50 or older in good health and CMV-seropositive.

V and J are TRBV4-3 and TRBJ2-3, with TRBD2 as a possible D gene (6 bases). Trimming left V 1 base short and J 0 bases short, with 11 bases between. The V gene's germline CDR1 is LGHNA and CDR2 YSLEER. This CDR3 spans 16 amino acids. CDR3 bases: TGCGCCAGCAGCCAAGGAGCGAGCGGGAGCACAGATACGCAGTATTTT. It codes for CASSQGASGSTDTQYF.

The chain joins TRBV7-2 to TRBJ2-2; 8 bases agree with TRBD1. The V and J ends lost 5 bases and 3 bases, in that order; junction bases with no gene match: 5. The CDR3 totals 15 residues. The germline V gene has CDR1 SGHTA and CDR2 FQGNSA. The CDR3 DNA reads TGTGCCAGCAGCCGGGACAGGAGCTACACCGGGGAGCTGTTTTTT. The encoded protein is CASSRDRSYTGELFF.

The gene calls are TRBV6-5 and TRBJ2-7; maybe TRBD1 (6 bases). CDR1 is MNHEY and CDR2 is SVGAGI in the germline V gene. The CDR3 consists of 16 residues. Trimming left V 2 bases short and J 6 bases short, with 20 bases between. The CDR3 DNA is TGTGCCAGCAGTTACCTACCGCTGGGGCAGGGGAGCGAGCAGTACTTC. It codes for CASSYLPLGQGSEQYF.

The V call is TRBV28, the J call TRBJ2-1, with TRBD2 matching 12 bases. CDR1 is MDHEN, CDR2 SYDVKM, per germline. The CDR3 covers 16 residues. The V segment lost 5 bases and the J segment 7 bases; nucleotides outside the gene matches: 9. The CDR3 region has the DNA TGTGCCAGCAGTCCCCGCGGACTAGCGGGAAAGAATGAGCAGTTCTTC. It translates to CASSPRGLAGKNEQFF.

In DNA form, the CDR3 reads TGTGCCAGCAGTTTCGGGGACAGGATTAACACCGGGGAGCTGTTTTTT. It yields the protein CASSFGDRINTGELFF. The J gene is TRBJ2-2, the V gene TRBV27, with 8 bases that match TRBD1. Germline CDR1 MNHEY, CDR2 SMNVEV (reference sequence). Trimming removed 3 bases from V and 2 bases from J; junction bases left unmatched: 5. This CDR3 comprises 16 residues.

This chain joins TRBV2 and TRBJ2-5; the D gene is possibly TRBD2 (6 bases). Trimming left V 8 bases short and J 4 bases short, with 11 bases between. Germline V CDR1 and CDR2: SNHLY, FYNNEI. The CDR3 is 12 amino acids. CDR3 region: CASDGGAETQYF. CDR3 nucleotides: TGTGCCAGCGACGGGGGAGCAGAGACCCAGTACTTC.

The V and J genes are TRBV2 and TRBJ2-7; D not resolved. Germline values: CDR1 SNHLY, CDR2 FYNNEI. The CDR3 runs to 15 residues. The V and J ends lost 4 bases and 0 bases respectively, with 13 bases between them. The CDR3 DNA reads TGTGCCAGCAGTGCTGGTGGAGTTGCCTCCTACGAGCAGTACTTC. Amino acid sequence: CASSAGGVASYEQYF.

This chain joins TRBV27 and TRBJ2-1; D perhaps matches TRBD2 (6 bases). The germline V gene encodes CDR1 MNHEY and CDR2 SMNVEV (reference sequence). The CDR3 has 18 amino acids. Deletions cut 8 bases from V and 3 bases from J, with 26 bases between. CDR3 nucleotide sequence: TGTGCCAGCTCGGCGGGCGGGAACACACCTGGAATCTACAATGAGCAGTTCTTC. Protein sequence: CASSAGGNTPGIYNEQFF.

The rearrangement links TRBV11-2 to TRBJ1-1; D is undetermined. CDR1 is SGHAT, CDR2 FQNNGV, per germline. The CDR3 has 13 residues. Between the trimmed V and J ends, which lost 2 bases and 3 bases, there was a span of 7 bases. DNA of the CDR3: TGTGCCAGCAGCTTATTGAGATACACTGAAGCTTTCTTT. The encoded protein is CASSLLRYTEAFF.

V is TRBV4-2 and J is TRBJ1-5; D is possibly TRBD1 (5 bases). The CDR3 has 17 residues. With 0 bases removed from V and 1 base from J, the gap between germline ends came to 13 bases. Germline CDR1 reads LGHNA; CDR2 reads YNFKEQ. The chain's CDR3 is CASSQDRLGASNQPQHF. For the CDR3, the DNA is TGTGCCAGCAGCCAAGATCGGCTAGGGGCAAGCAATCAGCCCCAGCATTTT.

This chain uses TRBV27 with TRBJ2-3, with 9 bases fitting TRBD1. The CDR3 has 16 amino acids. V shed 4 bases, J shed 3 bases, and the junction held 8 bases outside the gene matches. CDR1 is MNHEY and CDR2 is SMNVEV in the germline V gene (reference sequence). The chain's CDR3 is CASSSHRDRETDTQYF. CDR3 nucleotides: TGTGCCAGCAGTTCCCACCGGGACAGGGAGACAGATACGCAGTATTTT.

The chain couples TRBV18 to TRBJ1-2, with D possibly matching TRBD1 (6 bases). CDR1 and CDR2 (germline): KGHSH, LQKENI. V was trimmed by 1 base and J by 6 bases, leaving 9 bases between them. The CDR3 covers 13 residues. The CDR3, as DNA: TGTGCCAGCTCACCACAGTCAGGGGATGGCTACACCTTC. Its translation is CASSPQSGDGYTF.

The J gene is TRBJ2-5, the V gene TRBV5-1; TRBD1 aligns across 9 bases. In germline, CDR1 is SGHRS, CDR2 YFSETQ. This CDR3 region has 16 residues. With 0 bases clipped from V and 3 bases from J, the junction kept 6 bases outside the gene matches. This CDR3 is CASSLGDRAQEETQYF. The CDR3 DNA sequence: TGCGCCAGCAGCTTGGGGGACAGGGCCCAGGAAGAGACCCAGTACTTC.

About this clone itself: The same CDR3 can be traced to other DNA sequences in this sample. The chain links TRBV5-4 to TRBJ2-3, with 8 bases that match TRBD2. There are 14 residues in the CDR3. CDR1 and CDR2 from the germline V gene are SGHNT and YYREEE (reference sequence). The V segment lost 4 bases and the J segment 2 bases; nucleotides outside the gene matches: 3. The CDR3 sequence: CASSLSGNTDTQYF. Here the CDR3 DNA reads TGTGCCAGCAGCCTTAGCGGGAACACAGATACGCAGTATTTT.

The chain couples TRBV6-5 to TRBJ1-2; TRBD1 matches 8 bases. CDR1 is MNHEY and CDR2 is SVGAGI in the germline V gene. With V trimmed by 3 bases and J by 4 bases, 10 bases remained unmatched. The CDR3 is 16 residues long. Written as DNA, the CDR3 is TGTGCCAGCAGTTATCGAGTCGGACAGGGTCTCTATGGCTACACCTTC. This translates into CASSYRVGQGLYGYTF.

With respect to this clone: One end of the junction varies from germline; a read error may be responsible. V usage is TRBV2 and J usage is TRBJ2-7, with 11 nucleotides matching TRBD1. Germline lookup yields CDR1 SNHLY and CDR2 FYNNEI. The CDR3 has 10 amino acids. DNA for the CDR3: TGTGCCAGCGGGGGGACAGGGGGGCTCTTC. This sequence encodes CASGGTGGLF.

CDR3 DNA sequence: TGTGCCAGCAGTCGGGACAGGACTAACAATGAGCAGTTCTTC. Amino acid sequence: CASSRDRTNNEQFF. This sequence joins TRBV2 and TRBJ2-1, with 8 bases aligning to TRBD1. Germline lookup yields CDR1 SNHLY and CDR2 FYNNEI. This CDR3 has 14 residues. Losses at the gene ends were 5 bases for V and 5 bases for J; bases not matched to a gene: 5.

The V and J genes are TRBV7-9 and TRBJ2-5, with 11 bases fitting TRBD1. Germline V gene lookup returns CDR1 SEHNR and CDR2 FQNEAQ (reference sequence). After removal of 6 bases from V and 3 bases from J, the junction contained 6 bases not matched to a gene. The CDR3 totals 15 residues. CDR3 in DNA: TGTGCCAGCAGTCTCGGACAGGGGGCGGAAGAGACCCAGTACTTC. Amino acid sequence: CASSLGQGAEETQYF.

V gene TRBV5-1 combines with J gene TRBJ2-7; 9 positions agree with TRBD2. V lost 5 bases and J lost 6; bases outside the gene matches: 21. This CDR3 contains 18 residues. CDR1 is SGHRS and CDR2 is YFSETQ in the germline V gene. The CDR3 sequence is CASSSGGGSGLASREQYF. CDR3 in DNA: TGCGCCAGCAGTTCGGGGGGGGGCTCGGGACTAGCTTCCCGCGAGCAGTACTTC.